Following are 11 T cell receptor beta chains from one sample sequenced in a study of vaccination effects on CD4 cells after COVID-19. Their antigens are not known. Libraries were prepared by immunoSEQ multiplex PCR; TCRdb keeps only in-frame clonotypes and omits some of them. The sample has about 32,000 clones, 72% seen once. ViraFEST used viral peptide pools to expand antigen-specific CD4+ T cells before sequencing. The culture ran for roughly ten days, and then CD4+ T cells were isolated. The participants, recipients of two vaccine doses, got either BNT162b2 or mRNA-1273. Sequenced material: CD4+ T cells from PBMCs cultured with HCoV-229E spike peptides, taken after COVID-19 vaccination. The receptor set was obtained from a human donor who received a COVID-19 vaccine.

The chain uses TRBV6-4 and TRBJ2-1; 9 bases are shared with TRBD2. CDR1 is MRHNA, CDR2 SNTAGT, per germline. This CDR3 has 15 residues. Trimming at V came to 0 bases and at J to 4 bases, leaving 1 base not matched to a gene. The CDR3 DNA reads as TGTGCCAGCAGTGACTCTAGCGGGAGTTACAATGAGCAGTTCTTC. Protein: CASSDSSGSYNEQFF.

The chain couples TRBV7-9 to TRBJ2-7; D is undetermined. V lost 7 bases, J lost 2 bases, and 3 bases lay in between. Germline lookup yields CDR1 SEHNR and CDR2 FQNEAQ (reference sequence). The CDR3 is 10 residues long. The CDR3 DNA sequence: TGTGCCAGCACCCCCTACGAGCAGTACTTC. It specifies CASTPYEQYF. Drawing the rest from reference TRBV7-9 and TRBJ2-7, the complete variable domain is DTGVSQNPRHKITKRGQNVTFRCDPISEHNRLYWYRQTLGQGPEFLTYFQNEAQLEKSRLLSDRFSAERPKGSFSTLEIQRTEQGDSAMYLCASTPYEQYFGPGTRLTVT.

The chain is built from TRBV7-9 and TRBJ1-1, with D perhaps TRBD1 (5 bases). Germline V gene lookup returns CDR1 SEHNR and CDR2 FQNEAQ (reference sequence). The CDR3 runs to 13 residues. Between the trimmed V and J ends, which lost 5 bases and 0 bases, there was a span of 7 bases. The CDR3 bases are TGTGCCAGCAGCATGGGACTGAACACTGAAGCTTTCTTT. Translation: CASSMGLNTEAFF.

The CDR3 DNA sequence: TGTGCCAGCAGCCAGAGGACAGGGGAAGAGACCCAGTACTTC. Translated: CASSQRTGEETQYF. The V gene is TRBV14, the J gene TRBJ2-5; 9 positions agree with TRBD1. Trimming took 3 bases from V and 3 from J; bases not matched to a gene: 2. The CDR3 is 14 amino acids. The germline gives CDR1 SGHDN, CDR2 FVKESK.

This clone came up once. The J gene is TRBJ1-6, the V gene TRBV5-1; tentatively, D is TRBD1 (5 bases). There are 14 residues in the CDR3. Trimming shortened V by 4 bases and J by 10 bases, and 15 bases separated the two germline ends. Germline V gene sequence: CDR1 SGHRS, CDR2 YFSETQ. CDR3 sequence: CASSAQDDRSPLHF. In nucleotides, the CDR3 is TGCGCCAGCAGCGCACAGGACGATCGCTCACCCCTCCACTTT.

The chain uses TRBV5-4 and TRBJ2-3, with D possibly called TRBD1 or TRBD2 (5 bases each). Germline V gene sequence: CDR1 SGHNT, CDR2 YYREEE (reference sequence). V was clipped by 0 bases and J by 0 bases, with 20 bases between them. The CDR3 is 19 amino acids. In DNA, the CDR3 is TGTGCCAGCAGCTTGGACGGGGCGGCGACAAGGTCTAGCACAGATACGCAGTATTTT. Its translation: CASSLDGAATRSSTDTQYF.

The chain combines TRBV10-3 with TRBJ2-7; the D gene is possibly TRBD1 (5 bases). Germline V CDR1 and CDR2: ENHRY, SYGVKD. Trimming removed 4 bases from V and 5 bases from J, with 15 bases in between. The CDR3 sequence is 14 residues long. Here the CDR3 DNA reads TGTGCCATCAGTGTCGACAGAAGTGGAGACGAGCAGTACTTC. It encodes CAISVDRSGDEQYF.

The genes are TRBV7-9 and TRBJ1-1, with D unresolved. The germline gives CDR1 SEHNR, CDR2 FQNEAQ (reference sequence). V shed 1 base and J shed 11 bases, with 17 bases lying between them. CDR3 length: 14 amino acids. CDR3 in amino acids: CASSLGIGRIRAFF. The DNA for the CDR3 is TGTGCCAGCAGCTTAGGCATCGGACGGATACGGGCTTTCTTT.

This chain links TRBV4-1 with TRBJ1-4, with a possible D match to TRBD1 (5 bases). CDR3 length: 15 amino acids. In germline, CDR1 is MGHRA, CDR2 YSYEKL. V lost 2 bases, J lost 7 bases, and 14 bases lay in between. CDR3 residues: CASSQSTGGVEKLFF. In DNA, the CDR3 is TGCGCCAGCAGCCAATCTACGGGAGGGGTTGAAAAACTGTTTTTT.

This clone was detected only once. The chain links TRBV6-2 or TRBV6-3 to TRBJ1-1; perhaps TRBD1 as D (6 bases). Deletions cut 2 bases from V and 11 bases from J, with 12 bases between. The CDR3 runs to 12 residues. Germline V gives CDR1 MNHEY, CDR2 SVGEGT. CDR3: CASSYLGAGAFF. Here the CDR3 DNA reads TGTGCCAGCAGTTACCTGGGGGCAGGTGCTTTCTTT.

This clone has a handful of counts. The chain carries TRBV30 and TRBJ1-1; D call uncertain. V lost 8 bases and J 5 bases, leaving 12 bases between the germline ends. The CDR3 runs to 11 residues. Germline lookup yields CDR1 GTSNPN and CDR2 SVGIG (reference sequence). The CDR3: CARQAATEAFF. The CDR3 nucleotides are TGTGCCAGGCAGGCGGCGACTGAAGCTTTCTTT.